This TCR beta chain was documented in a study of OX40 agonist ivuxolimab in advanced cancers. About the study: Eligibility rules accepted prior anti-PD-1, anti-PD-L1 or anti-CTLA-4 therapy, and 30% to 40% had some.

The protocol was immunoSEQ multiplex PCR, while the TCRdb copy is restricted to in-frame clones and leaves out a portion. The data show about 62,000 clones, roughly 85% seen once. The germline gives CDR1 SGHNT, CDR2 YYREEE (reference sequence). There are 13 residues in the CDR3. The V end was cut by 5 bases, the J end by 7 bases, with 15 bases between. Points from the study as a whole: Expanded peripheral T-cell antigen specificity went undetermined. Individuals who were partial responders at 0.1-3.0 mg/kg had clonal expansion that ranked among the lowest. CD4+ and CD8+ blood T cells expanded clonally by week 6 at 0.1 to 3.0 mg/kg.

About this clone: Its antigen is not known.

This clonotype was obtained from an adult with an advanced solid tumor such as melanoma, head and neck, liver or kidney cancer. Sequencing was performed on CD4+ or CD8+ T cells sorted from blood, taken in a trial of the OX40 agonist ivuxolimab. This sequence joins TRBV5-4 and TRBJ1-1; maybe TRBD1 (5 bases). CDR3 sequence: CASSATGQNEAFF. The DNA for the CDR3 is TGTGCCAGCAGTGCGACCGGACAAAATGAAGCTTTCTTT.